This T cell receptor beta chain is drawn from a study of cytomegalovirus exposure and HLA in healthy donors. Germline V gene lookup returns CDR1 LNHNV and CDR2 YYDKDF (reference sequence). V lost 11 bases, J lost 3 bases, and 17 bases lay in between. This CDR3 region has 14 residues. The study ran its PCR with 60 Vbeta and 13 Jbeta primers. Produced via immunoSEQ multiplex PCR; TCRdb's table is partial and in-frame only. The sample comprises more than 200,000 clones, roughly 79% of which are singletons, and 1.5% to 2% rests with the top ten. This receptor was identified in a male donor in good health and CMV-seronegative. The chain links TRBV15 to TRBJ2-1; perhaps TRBD1 as D (6 bases). What was sequenced was PBMCs. The CDR3 reads CAARRAGDYNEQFF. As DNA, the CDR3 is TGTGCCGCCCGTCGTGCAGGGGACTACAATGAGCAGTTCTTC.